The entry that follows covers one TCR beta chain sequence. Its antigen remains unknown. This CDR3 is built from 15 residues. Trimming removed 4 bases from V and 2 bases from J; junction bases left unmatched: 7. CDR1 and CDR2 (germline): SGHRS, YFSETQ. Some clones are missing from TCRdb's copy, which holds only in-frame ones; the method was immunoSEQ multiplex PCR. Among some 170,000 clones listed, around nine tenths were seen once. These data belong to a study of cytomegalovirus exposure and HLA in healthy donors. Study overall: A subsequent analysis reported that the 120 validation repertoires were produced on the same platform that had also been used for the roughly 670 first-cohort repertoires. Study-level points and caveats: First-cohort TCR clusters were later found to tend to co-occur in the approximately 120 validation repertoires. Specific recognition of CMV antigens was confirmed in vitro for a few chains (all CMV-associated).

The donors formed part of the roughly 120-subject validation cohort, distinct from the roughly 730-subject first cohort. The sequence came from a man between 18 and 29 years old in good health and CMV-seropositive. The V call is TRBV5-1, the J call TRBJ2-7, with 9 bases matching TRBD1. The sample comprised PBMCs. The CDR3 region has the DNA TGCGCCAGCAGCCCGGACAGGGGAGTGGCCTACGAGCAGTACTTC. Translation: CASSPDRGVAYEQYF.